This passage covers 18 T cell receptor beta chains from one sample sequenced in a study of radiation and T cells in renal cell carcinoma. Documented treatment: treatment-naive control, cytoreductive nephrectomy. TCRdb's copy holds only in-frame clones and misses some; the assay was immunoSEQ multiplex PCR. The repertoire has roughly 14,000 clones, roughly 54% of them found once; the top ten carry approximately 9.9%. Sequencing used tumor tissue, obtained from a patient whose treatment was nephrectomy without radiotherapy. All receptors derive from a man aged 50-60 years with renal cell carcinoma.

The CDR3 DNA reads TGTGCCAGCAGTGACACAATACAAGGAGGCGACACCGGGGAGCTGTTTTTT. Translation: CASSDTIQGGDTGELFF. The genes are TRBV6-4 and TRBJ2-2; D is possibly TRBD2 (5 bases). The CDR3 runs to 17 residues. Trimming pared 2 bases from V and 3 bases from J, leaving 16 bases between. In germline, CDR1 is MRHNA, CDR2 SNTAGT.

The rearrangement uses TRBV5-4 and TRBJ2-3, with a weak D call TRBD2 (6 bases). V dropped 1 base and J dropped 4 bases, with 13 bases sitting between them. Germline V gives CDR1 SGHNT, CDR2 YYREEE (reference sequence). The CDR3 covers 15 residues. CDR3 sequence reads: CASSLNREYADTQYF. The DNA for the CDR3 is TGTGCCAGCAGCTTGAACCGGGAGTACGCAGATACGCAGTATTTT.

In its sample, this clone is medium-sized. Other nucleotide sequences in the sample specify the same CDR3. The chain recombines TRBV28 with TRBJ1-3; TRBD1 is a possible D gene (5 bases). V dropped 1 base and J dropped 2 bases, with 6 bases sitting between them. CDR1 and CDR2 from the germline V gene are MDHEN and SYDVKM. The length of the CDR3 is 14 residues. The CDR3 sequence: CASSLSRAGNTIYF. The CDR3 DNA follows: TGTGCCAGCAGTTTATCCAGGGCTGGAAACACCATATATTTT. The full variable domain, its missing parts supplied by reference TRBV28 and TRBJ1-3, is DVKVTQSSRYLVKRTGEKVFLECVQDMDHENMFWYRQDPGLGLRLIYFSYDVKMKEKGDIPEGYSVSREKKERFSLILESASTNQTSMYLCASSLSRAGNTIYFGEGSWLTVV.

This clone is medium-sized within its sample. The chain has TRBV27 and TRBJ1-2, with 10 nucleotides matching TRBD1. Looked up from germline, CDR1 is MNHEY and CDR2 is SMNVEV (reference sequence). The length of the CDR3 is 15 residues. J lost 5 bases, V lost 5 bases, and 8 bases had no gene match. The chain's CDR3 is CASSHGTGVGYGYTF. Written as DNA, the CDR3 is TGTGCCAGCAGTCACGGGACAGGGGTTGGTTATGGCTACACCTTC.

The CDR3 DNA reads TGTGCCAGCAGGGACCGGGACCTAAGTAACAATGAGCAGTTCTTC. Translated: CASRDRDLSNNEQFF. This chain joins TRBV28 and TRBJ2-1; D may correspond to TRBD1 or TRBD2 (5 bases each). CDR1 is MDHEN, CDR2 SYDVKM, per germline. Trimming took 6 bases from V and 5 from J, leaving 17 bases between them. The CDR3 is 15 amino acids. The full variable domain, rest sourced from reference TRBV28 and TRBJ2-1, is DVKVTQSSRYLVKRTGEKVFLECVQDMDHENMFWYRQDPGLGLRLIYFSYDVKMKEKGDIPEGYSVSREKKERFSLILESASTNQTSMYLCASRDRDLSNNEQFFGPGTRLTVL.

The sample holds a few counts of this clone. In nucleotides, the CDR3 is TGCGCCAGCAGCTTGCCCCTCAATGAGCAGTTCTTC. This codes for CASSLPLNEQFF. The chain has TRBV5-1 and TRBJ2-1; no firm D call. This CDR3 comprises 12 residues. From germline, CDR1 is SGHRS and CDR2 YFSETQ. Between the trimmed V and J ends, which lost 1 base and 6 bases, there was a span of 5 bases. Complete variable domain (other parts from reference TRBV5-1 and TRBJ2-1): KAGVTQTPRYLIKTRGQQVTLSCSPISGHRSVSWYQQTPGQGLQFLFEYFSETQRNKGNFPGRFSGRQFSNSRSEMNVSTLELGDSALYLCASSLPLNEQFFGPGTRLTVL.

This clone was picked up a small number of times. This chain uses TRBV30 with TRBJ1-1; D is unresolved. CDR1 and CDR2 from the germline V gene are GTSNPN and SVGIG (reference sequence). V was cut by 4 bases and J by 5 bases, with 17 bases left in between. CDR3 length: 14 amino acids. The CDR3 DNA reads as TGTGCCTGGAATTTATCGCCTTTGGGAACTGAAGCTTTCTTT. It specifies CAWNLSPLGTEAFF.

The chain couples TRBV2 to TRBJ1-4; possible D gene TRBD1, 5 bases. CDR1 is SNHLY and CDR2 is FYNNEI in the germline V gene. Trimming left V 4 bases short and J 4 bases short, with 10 bases between. This CDR3 is 14 amino acids long. CDR3 nucleotides: TGTGCCAGCAGTGGGGACTCTTTTAATGAAAAACTGTTTTTT. Amino acid sequence: CASSGDSFNEKLFF.

The chain couples TRBV4-1 to TRBJ2-7, with a tentative D call TRBD2 (5 bases). V lost 0 bases, J lost 0 bases, and 15 bases lay in between. CDR1 and CDR2 (germline): MGHRA, YSYEKL. This CDR3 has 17 residues. The CDR3 here is CASSQDPLERSSYEQYF. The CDR3 DNA reads TGCGCCAGCAGCCAAGATCCCCTCGAGCGGAGCTCCTACGAGCAGTACTTC.

CDR3 in DNA: TGTGCCAGCAGCGCCGACTACGAGCAGTACTTC. Amino acid sequence: CASSADYEQYF. The chain combines TRBV14 with TRBJ2-7; unclear D gene. V lost 5 bases to trimming and J lost 3 bases, with 5 bases between them. The CDR3 covers 11 residues. The germline gives CDR1 SGHDN, CDR2 FVKESK.

This sequence joins TRBV5-1 and TRBJ1-1, with 8 bases lining up with TRBD1. CDR3 size: 14 residues. Germline values: CDR1 SGHRS, CDR2 YFSETQ. The V and J ends lost 4 bases and 4 bases, in that order; junction bases with no gene match: 6. The CDR3 nucleotides read TGCGCCAGCAGCCCAGGGGGCGCGACCACTGAAGCTTTCTTT. It is translated as CASSPGGATTEAFF.

The chain recombines TRBV6-6 with TRBJ2-7; D uncertain. The V and J ends lost 6 bases and 12 bases respectively, with 21 bases between them. This CDR3 has 13 amino acids. Per the germline V gene, CDR1 is MNHNY and CDR2 is SVGAGI (reference sequence). CDR3 amino acids: CASRPGSDQWRYF. For the CDR3, the DNA is TGTGCCAGCAGGCCCGGATCGGACCAATGGAGGTACTTC.

V and J are TRBV25-1 and TRBJ2-7; D remains unclear. V lost 10 bases to trimming and J lost 0 bases, with 7 bases between them. Germline V gene lookup returns CDR1 MGHDK and CDR2 SYGVNS. The CDR3 is made up of 11 amino acids. The CDR3, as DNA: TGTGCCACCGGCCTCTCCTACGAGCAGTACTTC. Translating it yields CATGLSYEQYF.

This clone was seen a handful of times. CDR3 in amino acids: CASSDRGYTEAFF. The CDR3 DNA follows: TGTGCCAGTTCGGACAGGGGATACACTGAAGCTTTCTTT. The chain employs TRBV27 and TRBJ1-1; 9 bases are a match to TRBD1. Germline V gene lookup returns CDR1 MNHEY and CDR2 SMNVEV (reference sequence). CDR3 size: 13 residues. V shed 9 bases and J 3 bases; nucleotides not matched to a gene: 5.

V usage is TRBV6-5 and J usage is TRBJ2-3, with no clear D. Germline V gene sequence: CDR1 MNHEY, CDR2 SVGAGI. The CDR3 is made up of 12 amino acids. Trimming left V 5 bases short and J 3 bases short, with 6 bases between. As DNA, the CDR3 is TGTGCCAGCAGTCAACTAACAGATACGCAGTATTTT. This sequence encodes CASSQLTDTQYF.

A few counts support this clone. The genes are TRBV2 and TRBJ1-1; D not certain. With 8 bases removed from V and 4 bases from J, the gap between germline ends came to 8 bases. The germline V gene has CDR1 SNHLY and CDR2 FYNNEI. The CDR3 is 11 residues long. The CDR3 nucleotides read TGTGCCAGCGGCCGAAGCACTGAAGCTTTCTTT. This encodes CASGRSTEAFF. Drawing the rest from reference TRBV2 and TRBJ1-1, the complete variable domain is EPEVTQTPSHQVTQMGQEVILRCVPISNHLYFYWYRQILGQKVEFLVSFYNNEISEKSEIFDDQFSVERPDGSNFTLKIRSTKLEDSAMYFCASGRSTEAFFGQGTRLTVV.

The chain combines TRBV19 with TRBJ2-5, with 11 bases matching TRBD2. Per the germline V gene, CDR1 is LNHDA and CDR2 is SQIVND (reference sequence). V gave up 6 bases and J gave up 0 bases; unmatched junction bases: 3. The length of the CDR3 is 15 residues. For the CDR3, the DNA is TGTGCCAGTAGCCGGACTAGCGGGTACCAAGAGACCCAGTACTTC. Translating gives CASSRTSGYQETQYF.

The CDR3 bases are TGTGCCAGCAGTGATTTGGACAGTGTAGTACGTGAGCAGTTCTTC. It translates to CASSDLDSVVREQFF. The chain has TRBV25-1 and TRBJ2-1; possible D gene TRBD1, 6 bases. V lost 3 bases and J 9 bases, leaving 18 bases between the germline ends. The CDR3 is 15 amino acids. Germline CDR1 is MGHDK and CDR2 is SYGVNS.